These 24 T cell receptor beta chains were sequenced from one sample in a study of T cells in localized non-small cell lung cancer. The data were produced by immunoSEQ multiplex PCR, yet TCRdb's version contains in-frame clones alone and is incomplete. The sample records tens of thousands of clones, 80% to 90% being singletons. This sample comprised peripheral blood, obtained before any cancer treatment. The source is a woman aged 40-69 years with stage I lung adenocarcinoma.

The CDR3 DNA follows: TGTGCCAGCTCACAAACACTCCTACAGGGGCGGACTGAAGCTTTCTTT. Protein product: CASSQTLLQGRTEAFF. This chain uses TRBV18 with TRBJ1-1; TRBD1 aligns across 7 bases. Germline trimming cut 4 bases from V and 5 bases from J; bases unmatched to any gene: 13. In germline, CDR1 is KGHSH, CDR2 LQKENI. This CDR3 comprises 16 residues.

This chain links TRBV28 with TRBJ2-3; D unresolved. From germline, CDR1 is MDHEN and CDR2 SYDVKM. CDR3 length: 13 residues. The V end was cut by 4 bases, the J end by 4 bases, with 9 bases between. This chain's CDR3 is CASSYLTPDTQYF. The CDR3 nucleotides are TGTGCCAGCAGTTACCTTACCCCAGATACGCAGTATTTT.

CDR3 protein: CASSLVLGGLDYGYTF. CDR3 sequence (DNA): TGTGCCAGCAGCTTGGTTCTGGGGGGGCTCGATTATGGCTACACCTTC. The genes are TRBV5-5 and TRBJ1-2, with a tentative D call TRBD1 (6 bases). Germline V gene lookup returns CDR1 SGHKS and CDR2 YYEKEE (reference sequence). V lost 0 bases, J lost 5 bases, and 17 bases lay in between. The CDR3 loop spans 16 amino acids.

This rearrangement joins TRBV4-3 to TRBJ2-2; D is perhaps TRBD2 (5 bases). This CDR3 region has 17 residues. CDR1 LGHNA and CDR2 YSLEER come from the germline V gene. Deletions cut 1 base from V and 9 bases from J, with 21 bases between. CDR3 protein: CASSQVIPLAGDRELFF. Written as DNA, the CDR3 is TGCGCCAGCAGCCAAGTGATTCCCTTGGCGGGTGACCGGGAGCTGTTTTTT.

The chain recombines TRBV7-9 with TRBJ2-3; D is ambiguous. Trimming shortened V by 4 bases and J by 0 bases, and 14 bases separated the two germline ends. The V gene's germline CDR1 is SEHNR and CDR2 FQNEAQ (reference sequence). There are 16 residues in the CDR3. CDR3 nucleotides: TGTGCCAGCAGCTCCCCCCCGGTATACAGCACAGATACGCAGTATTTT. Translated, it gives CASSSPPVYSTDTQYF.

This chain links TRBV4-2 with TRBJ2-5, with 11 bases that match TRBD2. Germline trimming cut 6 bases from V and 4 bases from J; bases unmatched to any gene: 7. The CDR3 runs 15 residues. CDR1 is LGHNA and CDR2 is YNFKEQ in the germline V gene. The CDR3 DNA sequence: TGTGCCAGCAGTACCGATAGCGGGGGGGGAGAGACCCAGTACTTC. Its protein is CASSTDSGGGETQYF.

V gene TRBV2 combines with J gene TRBJ2-1, with 10 bases lining up with TRBD2. Germline CDR1 reads SNHLY; CDR2 reads FYNNEI. The CDR3 runs to 14 residues. V shed 5 bases, J shed 9 bases, and the junction held 7 bases outside the gene matches. The chain's CDR3 is CASSTASGGGEQFF. CDR3 bases: TGTGCCAGCAGTACGGCTAGCGGGGGCGGTGAGCAGTTCTTC.

The rearrangement links TRBV7-8 to TRBJ2-6; D unresolved. Per germline, CDR1 SGHVS and CDR2 FQNEAQ. The V gene lost 1 base and the J gene lost 4 bases, with 14 bases spanning the gap. CDR3 size: 17 residues. DNA for the CDR3: TGTGCCAGCAGCTTAGTAGGCCCCTCGAAGGGGGCCAACGTCCTGACTTTC. Protein sequence: CASSLVGPSKGANVLTF.

This chain links TRBV15 with TRBJ2-7; D possibly corresponds to TRBD2 (6 bases). V lost 0 bases to trimming and J lost 3 bases, with 9 bases between them. Germline V lookup: CDR1 LNHNV, CDR2 YYDKDF (reference sequence). The CDR3 has 14 residues. The CDR3 bases are TGTGCCACCAGCAGAGATTCGGGGGACTACGAGCAGTACTTC. Amino acids: CATSRDSGDYEQYF.

This clone appeared a single time. J is TRBJ2-3 and V is TRBV2; 12 nucleotides line up with TRBD2. V shed 6 bases, J shed 5 bases, and the junction held 3 bases outside the gene matches. This CDR3 has 14 amino acids. Germline assignment: CDR1 SNHLY and CDR2 FYNNEI. The CDR3 bases are TGTGCCAGCAGCCGACTAGCGGGGGAAGATACGCAGTATTTT. Protein sequence: CASSRLAGEDTQYF.

The chain is built from TRBV6-5 and TRBJ1-5, with D tentatively TRBD1 (5 bases). V dropped 6 bases and J dropped 4 bases, with 13 bases sitting between them. This CDR3 has 14 residues. The germline CDR1 and CDR2 sequences are MNHEY and SVGAGI. CDR3 DNA: TGTGCCAGCAGAGTATGGGGGTATAATCAGCCCCAGCATTTT. It codes for CASRVWGYNQPQHF.

V and J are TRBV7-9 and TRBJ1-5; TRBD1 might be the D (5 bases). V gave up 1 base and J gave up 3 bases, with 10 bases separating them. Germline CDR1 reads SEHNR; CDR2 reads FQNEAQ (reference sequence). This CDR3 contains 15 residues. The CDR3 DNA sequence: TGTGCCAGCAGCTTAGGGAGAGGGGACAATCAGCCCCAGCATTTT. It is translated as CASSLGRGDNQPQHF.

The genes are TRBV30 and TRBJ1-3; weak D call: TRBD1 (5 bases). This CDR3 is 15 amino acids long. Trimming removed 2 bases from V and 3 bases from J, with 14 bases in between. Germline V gene data show CDR1 as GTSNPN and CDR2 as SVGIG (reference sequence). CDR3 coding DNA: TGTGCCTGGAGTCCGGGACGGAGTCATGGAAACACCATATATTTT. It encodes CAWSPGRSHGNTIYF.

This clone is a singleton in its sample. The genes are TRBV5-6 and TRBJ2-7; 7 positions match TRBD1. Losses at the gene ends were 4 bases for V and 0 bases for J; bases not matched to a gene: 4. The germline V gene has CDR1 SGHDT and CDR2 YYEEEE. The CDR3 extends over 14 amino acids. The CDR3, as DNA: TGTGCCAGCAGCCGGACAGGTAGCTCCTACGAGCAGTACTTC. Protein: CASSRTGSSYEQYF. Combining the CDR3 with reference TRBV5-6 and TRBJ2-7 gives the whole variable domain DAGVTQSPTHLIKTRGQQVTLRCSPKSGHDTVSWYQQALGQGPQFIFQYYEEEERQRGNFPDRFSGHQFPNYSSELNVNALLLGDSALYLCASSRTGSSYEQYFGPGTRLTVT.

This clone was seen once. The genes are TRBV7-2 and TRBJ1-2, with no clear D. CDR1 and CDR2 (germline): SGHTA, FQGNSA. CDR3 length equals 13 residues. Between the trimmed V and J ends, which lost 1 base and 13 bases, there was a span of 16 bases. CDR3 sequence reads: CASSLDLADASTF. CDR3 sequence (DNA): TGTGCCAGCAGCTTAGACCTCGCGGATGCTTCCACCTTC. The variable domain in full, with the rest retrieved from reference TRBV7-2 and TRBJ1-2, is GAGVSQSPSNKVTEKGKDVELRCDPISGHTALYWYRQSLGQGLEFLIYFQGNSAPDKSGLPSDRFSAERTGGSVSTLTIQRTQQEDSAVYLCASSLDLADASTFGSGTRLTVV.

This sequence joins TRBV5-4 and TRBJ2-1; 13 nucleotides agree with TRBD2. CDR1 SGHNT and CDR2 YYREEE come from the germline V gene (reference sequence). J gave up 2 bases and V 4 bases, and 3 bases lay outside the gene matches. This CDR3 has 16 residues. CDR3 nucleotides: TGTGCCAGCAGCGCCACTAGCGGGGGGGCCTACAATGAGCAGTTCTTC. Its translation is CASSATSGGAYNEQFF. Using reference TRBV5-4 and TRBJ2-1 for the parts outside the CDR3, the full variable domain is ETGVTQSPTHLIKTRGQQVTLRCSSQSGHNTVSWYQQALGQGPQFIFQYYREEENGRGNFPPRFSGLQFPNYSSELNVNALELDDSALYLCASSATSGGAYNEQFFGPGTRLTVL.

The chain couples TRBV11-3 to TRBJ2-3; D perhaps matches TRBD2 (7 bases). V dropped 6 bases and J dropped 0 bases, with 13 bases sitting between them. The CDR3 has 15 residues. CDR1 and CDR2 from the germline V gene are SGHNT and YENEEA. This CDR3 reads CASSKGGASTDTQYF. Here the CDR3 DNA reads TGTGCCAGCAGTAAAGGGGGGGCTAGCACAGATACGCAGTATTTT.

Judged by abundance, this clone is medium-sized (0.01 to 0.1%). The chain is built from TRBV27 and TRBJ1-2; D is undetermined. This CDR3 is 16 amino acids long. V shed 7 bases and J shed 3 bases, with 21 bases lying between them. Germline V CDR1 and CDR2: MNHEY, SMNVEV (reference sequence). CDR3 sequence reads: CASTPRGLNPYYGYTF. CDR3 nucleotide sequence: TGTGCCAGCACCCCACGGGGTCTGAATCCTTACTATGGCTACACCTTC.

In its sample, this clone was seen once. The chain combines TRBV19 with TRBJ1-5; D is perhaps TRBD1 (6 bases). Germline V lookup: CDR1 LNHDA, CDR2 SQIVND (reference sequence). The CDR3 is 16 amino acids. Between the trimmed V and J ends, which lost 4 bases and 6 bases, there was a span of 19 bases. CDR3 DNA: TGTGCCAGTAGTAGGGGGCGGTTGGGGTCCGGTCAGCCCCAGCATTTT. Translated: CASSRGRLGSGQPQHF.

V usage is TRBV11-3 and J usage is TRBJ2-7; possible D gene TRBD1, 5 bases. This CDR3 region has 13 residues. Per germline, CDR1 SGHNT and CDR2 YENEEA. Trimming cost V 6 bases and J 5 bases, with 14 bases left between them. CDR3: CASRGSGLDEQYF. In DNA form, the CDR3 reads TGTGCCAGCAGGGGGTCAGGGCTGGACGAGCAGTACTTC. Full variable domain (rest looked up from reference TRBV11-3 and TRBJ2-7): EAGVVQSPRYKIIEKKQPVAFWCNPISGHNTLYWYLQNLGQGPELLIRYENEEAVDDSQLPKDRFSAERLKGVDSTLKIQPAELGDSAVYLCASRGSGLDEQYFGPGTRLTVT.

The CDR3 here is CASSLFDSSRAEAFF. Here the CDR3 DNA reads TGTGCCAGCAGCTTGTTCGACTCTTCCAGGGCTGAAGCTTTCTTT. The V and J genes are TRBV5-5 and TRBJ1-1, with a tentative D call TRBD1 (5 bases). CDR1 is SGHKS, CDR2 YYEKEE, per germline (reference sequence). Deletions cut 1 base from V and 6 bases from J, with 16 bases between. The length of the CDR3 is 15 residues.

The V gene is TRBV7-2, the J gene TRBJ1-4; possibly TRBD1 for D (6 bases). Per germline, CDR1 SGHTA and CDR2 FQGNSA. The CDR3 loop spans 18 amino acids. The V end lost 5 bases, the J end lost 3 bases, and 22 bases lay between the germline ends. The CDR3 protein is CASSLTGIGMSPNEKLFF. As DNA, the CDR3 is TGTGCCAGCAGCCTAACAGGGATTGGGATGTCACCTAATGAAAAACTGTTTTTT.

The chain recombines TRBV7-2 with TRBJ2-5; 14 bases are a match to TRBD2. This CDR3 has 19 amino acids. From germline, CDR1 is SGHTA and CDR2 FQGNSA. J gave up 2 bases and V 0 bases, and 8 bases lay outside the gene matches. The CDR3 is CASSLARPGLAGAQETQYF. The CDR3 DNA follows: TGTGCCAGCAGCTTAGCACGCCCGGGACTAGCGGGGGCGCAAGAGACCCAGTACTTC.

The chain recombines TRBV28 with TRBJ2-3, with TRBD2 matching 11 bases. V was pared by 3 bases and J by 2 bases, with 10 bases of the junction left unmatched. CDR3 length: 18 amino acids. CDR1 and CDR2 from the germline V gene are MDHEN and SYDVKM. The CDR3 DNA reads as TGTGCCAGCAGTTTTGTTAGCGGGGGGGCCCCCTTCACAGATACGCAGTATTTT. Amino acids: CASSFVSGGAPFTDTQYF.